This TCR beta chain comes out of a study of T cells after yellow fever vaccination. As for the study in general: It was SMART-Seq v4 Ultra Low Input that prepared the fractions with low cell numbers. Findings and caveats of the study: Most primary-vaccination clones reappeared after the booster (about 97% CD4, 75% to 90% CD8).

Unmatched junction bases numbered 8, after V lost 4 bases and J lost 0 bases. Germline CDR1 is MNHEY and CDR2 is SMNVEV (reference sequence). CDR3 length: 16 residues. This clonotype was found a few times. What it recognizes is unknown. TCRdb analysed the 5' RACE reads with MiXCR anew, one entry per CDR3 protein. The table shows hundreds of thousands of distinct CDR3 sequences, with roughly a sixth occurring only once. The TCR sequence derives from a man between 18 and 29 years old who received the YFV17D yellow fever vaccine. Sequencing was performed on PBMCs, taken around 5 days after the first yellow fever vaccination. V and J are TRBV27 and TRBJ1-2, with 7 bases that match TRBD1. Here the CDR3 reads CASSSRGQLTNYGYTF. CDR3 nucleotides: TGTGCCAGCAGTTCCCGGGGACAGCTTACTAACTATGGCTACACCTTC.